A single sample gave rise to the 27 T cell receptor beta chains below, sequenced in a study. TCRdb ran MiXCR on the 5' RACE reads and lists one entry per CDR3 protein. The sample carries 62,000 or so distinct CDR3 sequences, nearly 30% recorded once. The source material was tumor-infiltrating naive CD4+ T cells sorted from the breast tumor. Subset meaning: naive CD4+ T cells, CD4+CD45RA+CD25-. All receptors come from a female donor with breast cancer.

This clonotype was seen a few times. The chain has TRBV5-1 and TRBJ1-1, with TRBD1 identical over 7 bases. The CDR3 is 13 amino acids. Germline values: CDR1 SGHRS, CDR2 YFSETQ. Losses at the gene ends were 4 bases for V and 5 bases for J; bases not matched to a gene: 5. This CDR3 reads CASSAPGGTEAFF. The CDR3 DNA reads as TGCGCCAGCAGCGCCCCAGGGGGAACTGAAGCTTTCTTT.

The sample holds a few counts of this clonotype. The CDR3 nucleotides are TGTGCCAGCAGCTTAACTGGGCCAGACGAGCAGTACTTC. This encodes CASSLTGPDEQYF. This chain uses TRBV7-3 with TRBJ2-7, with D hard to call. V lost 0 bases to trimming and J lost 5 bases, with 8 bases between them. Germline V CDR1 and CDR2: SGHTA, FQGTGA. This CDR3 is 13 amino acids long.

This clonotype has just a few counts. The chain combines TRBV28 with TRBJ2-3; no reliable D call. CDR1 and CDR2 from the germline V gene are MDHEN and SYDVKM. V was clipped by 5 bases and J by 6 bases, with 15 bases between them. There are 14 residues in the CDR3. CDR3 nucleotide sequence: TGTGCCAGCAGTCGACACCGCACCCCTGATACGCAGTATTTT. Amino acids: CASSRHRTPDTQYF.

This clonotype was detected a few times. The V and J genes are TRBV4-1 and TRBJ1-6; D gene unclear. V was trimmed by 7 bases and J by 0 bases, leaving 1 base between them. The germline gives CDR1 MGHRA, CDR2 YSYEKL. The CDR3 consists of 12 residues. In DNA form, the CDR3 reads TGCGCCAGCACCTCCTATAATTCACCCCTCCACTTT. Protein sequence: CASTSYNSPLHF.

The rearrangement uses TRBV5-6 and TRBJ1-5, with D hard to call. The CDR3 spans 14 residues. The V end was cut by 1 base, the J end by 4 bases, with 9 bases between. From germline, CDR1 is SGHDT and CDR2 YYEEEE. CDR3 residues: CASSLWQINQPQHF. The CDR3 DNA reads TGTGCCAGCAGCTTGTGGCAGATAAATCAGCCCCAGCATTTT.

The gene calls are TRBV5-1 and TRBJ2-5, with 12 bases matching TRBD2. The CDR3 has 15 amino acids. With 1 base clipped from V and 3 bases from J, the junction kept 1 base outside the gene matches. From germline, CDR1 is SGHRS and CDR2 YFSETQ. CDR3 protein: CASSLRTSGEETQYF. Here the CDR3 DNA reads TGCGCCAGCAGCTTGAGGACTAGCGGGGAAGAGACCCAGTACTTC.

The genes are TRBV2 and TRBJ2-1, with D hard to call. CDR3 length equals 13 residues. CDR1 is SNHLY, CDR2 FYNNEI, per germline. Deletions cut 4 bases from V and 5 bases from J, with 9 bases between. The CDR3 reads CASSGSVHNEQFF. CDR3 sequence (DNA): TGTGCCAGCAGTGGAAGTGTACACAATGAGCAGTTCTTC.

V and J are TRBV2 and TRBJ2-7, with a tentative D call TRBD1 (6 bases). Germline V gives CDR1 SNHLY, CDR2 FYNNEI. Trimming left V 4 bases short and J 8 bases short, with 21 bases between. The CDR3 runs 15 residues. CDR3 residues: CASSGLGGRFWKQYF. CDR3 DNA sequence: TGTGCCAGCAGTGGATTAGGGGGTAGGTTCTGGAAGCAGTACTTC.

This chain connects TRBV2 to TRBJ2-4; D unclear. This CDR3 contains 12 residues. V lost 5 bases to trimming and J lost 8 bases, with 10 bases between them. Germline CDR1 is SNHLY and CDR2 is FYNNEI. The DNA for the CDR3 is TGTGCCAGCAGTCAGGACCATTACATTCAGTACTTC. Translation: CASSQDHYIQYF.

The sample holds many counts of this clonotype. The rearrangement links TRBV20-1 to TRBJ1-2; no reliable D call. CDR1 and CDR2 (germline): DFQATT, SNEGSKA (reference sequence). V was trimmed by 7 bases and J by 8 bases, leaving 23 bases between them. There are 14 residues in the CDR3. In DNA, the CDR3 is TGCAGTGGCTTAGAGGCAACTGAAGGTCGCGGCTACACCTTC. It specifies CSGLEATEGRGYTF.

The chain joins TRBV25-1 to TRBJ2-2, with 7 bases lining up with TRBD1. Germline V gene sequence: CDR1 MGHDK, CDR2 SYGVNS. The CDR3 consists of 15 residues. V lost 3 bases to trimming and J lost 1 base; unmatched junction nucleotides: 2. Here the CDR3 reads CASSDRDRNTGELFF. The CDR3 bases are TGTGCCAGCAGTGACCGGGACAGGAACACCGGGGAGCTGTTTTTT.

This clonotype was found a few times. The chain's CDR3 is CASSLGERYTDTQYF. The CDR3, as DNA: TGTGCCAGCAGCTTAGGGGAGCGATACACAGATACGCAGTATTTT. The chain combines TRBV7-8 with TRBJ2-3; D possibly corresponds to TRBD2 (5 bases). This CDR3 is built from 15 residues. CDR1 is SGHVS, CDR2 FQNEAQ, per germline. The germline V and J ends were trimmed by 1 base and 2 bases, with 10 bases remaining between them. The entire variable domain, with the rest obtained from reference TRBV7-8 and TRBJ2-3, is as follows: GAGVSQSPRYKVAKRGQDVALRCDPISGHVSLFWYQQALGQGPEFLTYFQNEAQLDKSGLPSDRFFAERPEGSVSTLKIQRTQQEDSAVYLCASSLGERYTDTQYFGPGTRLTVL.

The genes are TRBV11-2 and TRBJ2-1; D not resolved. The ends were cut back, 4 bases at V and 0 bases at J, with 16 bases in the middle. CDR3 size: 17 residues. Germline V gives CDR1 SGHAT, CDR2 FQNNGV. The CDR3 nucleotides are TGTGCCAGCAGCTGGCCTCTCAGGAGTAGCTCCTACAATGAGCAGTTCTTC. Translated: CASSWPLRSSSYNEQFF.

This clonotype was seen at least ten times. This rearrangement joins TRBV7-8 to TRBJ2-2, with TRBD2 matching 13 bases. Germline V gene lookup returns CDR1 SGHVS and CDR2 FQNEAQ. The V segment lost 5 bases and the J segment 4 bases; nucleotides outside the gene matches: 10. There are 18 residues in the CDR3. The CDR3 reads CASSVETWTSGGTGELFF. The CDR3 DNA reads as TGTGCCAGCAGCGTAGAGACCTGGACTAGCGGGGGCACCGGGGAGCTGTTTTTT.

Worth noting for this clonotype: One end of the junction is discordant with germline, which a read error may explain. This chain links TRBV7-8 with TRBJ2-1; D is ambiguous. Germline loops: CDR1 SGHVS, CDR2 FQNEAQ. This CDR3 has 13 amino acids. This CDR3 reads CASSLTSYNERFF. Written as DNA, the CDR3 is TGTGCCAGCAGCTTAACCTCATACAATGAGCGGTTCTTC.

This chain joins TRBV29-1 and TRBJ2-7; D remains ambiguous. Germline CDR1 is SQVTM and CDR2 is ANQGSEA. This CDR3 spans 15 amino acids. Between the trimmed V and J ends, which lost 2 bases and 0 bases, there was a span of 14 bases. The CDR3 reads CSVESERGSSYEQYF. Written as DNA, the CDR3 is TGCAGCGTTGAAAGTGAGCGAGGTTCCTCCTACGAGCAGTACTTC.

A word on this clonotype: With a much larger clone just one base away, this may be a read error. The chain joins TRBV6-1 to TRBJ2-1; either TRBD1 or TRBD2 may fit D (5 bases each). The length of the CDR3 is 13 residues. Germline V gene lookup returns CDR1 MNHNS and CDR2 SASEGT. Trimming pared 6 bases from V and 9 bases from J, leaving 15 bases between. CDR3 residues: CASSRDPISEQFF. The CDR3 DNA is TGTGCCAGCAGCCGGGACCCGATCAGTGAGCAGTTCTTC.

Concerning this clonotype: At one boundary the junction diverges from the germline segment, which might be a read error. The chain has TRBV7-9 and TRBJ1-2; 8 positions match TRBD1. The CDR3 sequence is 15 residues long. Germline lookup yields CDR1 SEHNR and CDR2 FQNEAQ (reference sequence). The chain's CDR3 is CAGSLGQGGDNGYTF. Here the CDR3 DNA reads TGTGCCGGCAGCTTAGGACAGGGTGGCGATAATGGCTACACCTTC.

This clonotype was detected ten times or more. This rearrangement joins TRBV7-2 to TRBJ2-2; D call uncertain. V was trimmed by 4 bases and J by 4 bases, leaving 10 bases between them. The CDR3 is made up of 14 amino acids. In germline, CDR1 is SGHTA, CDR2 FQGNSA. CDR3 residues: CASSSRLRTGELFF. The CDR3 bases are TGTGCCAGCAGCTCGAGGCTACGCACCGGGGAGCTGTTTTTT. Based on the CDR3 plus reference TRBV7-2 and TRBJ2-2, the full variable domain is GAGVSQSPSNKVTEKGKDVELRCDPISGHTALYWYRQSLGQGLEFLIYFQGNSAPDKSGLPSDRFSAERTGGSVSTLTIQRTQQEDSAVYLCASSSRLRTGELFFGEGSRLTVL.

On this clonotype: An end of the junction does not agree with germline; a read error may underlie this. The rearrangement uses TRBV19 and TRBJ1-4; D remains unclear. The CDR3 spans 15 residues. CDR1 is LNHDA, CDR2 SQIVND, per germline (reference sequence). This CDR3 is CTSSSEQSTNEKLFF. CDR3 bases: TGTACCAGTAGTTCCGAACAGTCAACTAATGAAAAACTGTTTTTT.

This chain connects TRBV6-6 to TRBJ1-1, with a tentative D call TRBD1 (6 bases). Trimming cost V 4 bases and J 4 bases, with 7 bases left between them. The CDR3 covers 12 residues. Germline CDR1 is MNHNY and CDR2 is SVGAGI (reference sequence). CDR3 residues: CASSSRGTEAFF. CDR3 DNA: TGTGCCAGCAGTTCCAGGGGCACTGAAGCTTTCTTT.

Only a few counts were recorded for this clonotype. The chain has TRBV6-5 and TRBJ1-2; D might be TRBD1 (6 bases). The CDR3 length is 12 residues. V was clipped by 5 bases and J by 8 bases, with 12 bases between them. Germline lookup yields CDR1 MNHEY and CDR2 SVGAGI. The CDR3 loop is CASSQQGRGYTF. The CDR3 DNA reads as TGTGCCAGCAGTCAACAGGGACGGGGCTACACCTTC.

This clonotype was seen at least ten times. The chain uses TRBV20-1 and TRBJ2-5, with D unresolved. V was cut by 7 bases and J by 1 base, with 10 bases left in between. The CDR3 is made up of 12 amino acids. The germline V gene encodes CDR1 DFQATT and CDR2 SNEGSKA (reference sequence). The CDR3 DNA is TGCAGTGTTCAAGGCGGCCAAGAGACCCAGTACTTC. Amino acids: CSVQGGQETQYF.

Only a few counts were recorded for this clonotype. The genes are TRBV20-1 and TRBJ2-5; 10 bases agree with TRBD2. Germline trimming cut 4 bases from V and 5 bases from J; bases unmatched to any gene: 4. There are 13 residues in the CDR3. Per germline, CDR1 DFQATT and CDR2 SNEGSKA (reference sequence). The CDR3: CSAKAGGPETQYF. For the CDR3, the DNA is TGCAGTGCTAAAGCGGGGGGGCCGGAGACCCAGTACTTC.

Note on this clonotype: This may come from a read error, since a much larger clone is one base off. Here the CDR3 reads CSARPGTEAGETQYF. Written as DNA, the CDR3 is TGCAGTGCTAGACCCGGGACAGAGGCGGGGGAGACCCAGTACTTC. The chain couples TRBV20-1 to TRBJ2-5; D perhaps matches TRBD1 (7 bases). There are 15 residues in the CDR3. V lost 2 bases and J 5 bases, leaving 18 bases between the germline ends. Germline V gene sequence: CDR1 DFQATT, CDR2 SNEGSKA (reference sequence).

The V gene is TRBV25-1, the J gene TRBJ2-7; a possible D gene is TRBD1 (6 bases). CDR1 MGHDK and CDR2 SYGVNS come from the germline V gene. Trimming pared 3 bases from V and 1 base from J, leaving 7 bases between. There are 13 residues in the CDR3. As DNA, the CDR3 is TGTGCCAGCAGTGACCAGGGGTCCTACGAGCAGTACTTC. Translation: CASSDQGSYEQYF.

Here the CDR3 DNA reads TGCAGTGCCCATGAATGGGCGGACCAAGAGACCCAGTACTTC. Protein sequence: CSAHEWADQETQYF. The rearrangement links TRBV20-1 to TRBJ2-5; D is undetermined. The V gene lost 6 bases and the J gene lost 0 bases, with 14 bases spanning the gap. The germline V gene encodes CDR1 DFQATT and CDR2 SNEGSKA (reference sequence). The CDR3 runs to 14 residues.